This T cell receptor (beta chain) was recorded in a study of blood T cell repertoires in COVID-19. Losses at the gene ends were 7 bases for V and 7 bases for J; bases not matched to a gene: 10. Germline values: CDR1 LNHDA, CDR2 SQIVND (reference sequence). This CDR3 has 14 amino acids. Libraries were prepared by immunoSEQ multiplex PCR; TCRdb keeps only in-frame clonotypes and omits some of them. The sample has approximately 150,000 clones, around 84% seen once. Participants were aged roughly 18 to 90 years, lived in 24 US areas, and enrolled virtually. Sequencing was carried out using PBMCs or T cells enriched from blood (not recorded which). The receptor comes from a woman aged 50 to 65 who had recovered from COVID-19. The genes are TRBV19 and TRBJ2-3, with 8 bases lining up with TRBD1. The DNA of the CDR3 is TGTGCCAGTAAAAGGGAGACAGGGGTCAATACGCAGTATTTT. It codes for CASKRETGVNTQYF.